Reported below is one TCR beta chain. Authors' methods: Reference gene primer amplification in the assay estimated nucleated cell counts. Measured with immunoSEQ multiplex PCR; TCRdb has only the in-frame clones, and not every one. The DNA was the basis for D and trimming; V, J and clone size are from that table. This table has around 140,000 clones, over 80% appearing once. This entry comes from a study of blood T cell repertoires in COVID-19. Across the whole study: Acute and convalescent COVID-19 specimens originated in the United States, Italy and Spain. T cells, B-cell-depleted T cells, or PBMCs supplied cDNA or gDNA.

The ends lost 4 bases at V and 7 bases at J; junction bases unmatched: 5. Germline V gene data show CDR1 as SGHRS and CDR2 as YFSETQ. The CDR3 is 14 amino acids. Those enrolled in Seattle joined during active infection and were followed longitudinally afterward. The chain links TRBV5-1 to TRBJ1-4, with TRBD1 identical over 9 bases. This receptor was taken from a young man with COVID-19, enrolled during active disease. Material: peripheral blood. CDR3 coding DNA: TGCGCCAGCAGCGTGGGACAGGGAAGTGAAAAACTGTTTTTT. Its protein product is CASSVGQGSEKLFF. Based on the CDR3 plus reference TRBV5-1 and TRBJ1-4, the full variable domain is KAGVTQTPRYLIKTRGQQVTLSCSPISGHRSVSWYQQTPGQGLQFLFEYFSETQRNKGNFPGRFSGRQFSNSRSEMNVSTLELGDSALYLCASSVGQGSEKLFFGSGTQLSVL.